The clone carrying this T cell receptor (beta chain) was counted only a few times. Trimming removed 5 bases at V and 5 bases at J, with 18 bases between. The CDR3 has 15 amino acids. Germline V gene data show CDR1 as SGHVS and CDR2 as FQNEAQ. TCRdb reprocessed the 5' RACE reads with MiXCR, giving one entry per CDR3 protein. The sample holds some 230,000 distinct CDR3 sequences, around 6.5% seen once. This specimen belongs to a study of identical twins. The same data also went into a second study, on T cells expressing NK-cell markers.

This receptor was identified in a young woman in good health. The chain couples TRBV7-8 to TRBJ1-1; D ambiguous. The sample taken for sequencing was CD8+ T cells sorted from blood. The CDR3 coding sequence is TGTGCCAGCAGCGCAGCGTGGGGTAGGATGACTGAAGCTTTCTTT. Translated: CASSAAWGRMTEAFF.